The TCR beta chain described here comes from a study of T cell clonality in common variable immunodeficiency. At least ten counts were recorded for this clone. The CDR3 end is not reached by the read, which stops 3 residues before it; the germline J gene fills it in. Sequenced by immunoSEQ multiplex PCR; TCRdb stores in-frame clones only, minus some. The record shows 50,000 or so clones for this sample, with no singletons present. This CDR3 has 13 residues. This TCR was sampled from a person between 18 and 70 years old in good health. This chain uses TRBV12-3 or TRBV12-4 with TRBJ2-3; tentative D call: TRBD2 (6 bases). The sequenced material came from peripheral blood mononuclear cells. CDR3 bases read: TGTGCCAGCAGCCAAGCGGGCAGCGCGACG. Protein sequence: CASSQAGSAT. The whole CDR3 region reads CASSQAGSATQYF.